This entry is about one T cell receptor beta chain. The data originate from a study of blood T cell repertoires in COVID-19. Study-level information: Collection of acute and convalescent COVID-19 samples took place in the United States, Italy and Spain. From T cells, B-cell-depleted T cells, or PBMCs came the material, which was cDNA or gDNA.

Germline-derived CDR1 and CDR2 are MNHNS and SASEGT. With 1 base removed from V and 6 bases from J, the gap between germline ends came to 19 bases. There are 17 residues in the CDR3. Using immunoSEQ multiplex PCR, the repertoire was profiled, and TCRdb retains in-frame clones only, with some absent. The sample holds 150,000 to 200,000 clones, less than 85% seen once. Sequenced input: peripheral blood. The rearrangement joins TRBV6-1 to TRBJ1-3; D not certain. The TCR sequence derives from a woman aged 40 to 50 with COVID-19, enrolled during active disease. In nucleotides, the CDR3 is TGTGCCAGCAGTGAAGACGCCGCATTCCTTCAGTTAAACACCATATATTTT. It is translated as CASSEDAAFLQLNTIYF.